This T cell receptor beta chain was identified during a study of cytomegalovirus exposure and HLA in healthy donors. General study points: Several of the most significant clusters appeared, in a later analysis, to be linked to common viral pathogens.

PCR employed 60 Vbeta and 13 Jbeta primers. Only in-frame clones appear in the TCRdb table, and some are missing; sequencing was by immunoSEQ multiplex PCR. The table includes some 70,000 clones, more than 75% detected once. Concerning this clone: The antigen is not known.

Germline lookup yields CDR1 SGHTA and CDR2 FQGNSA. This CDR3 is 17 amino acids long. V trimming: 3 bases; J trimming: 4 bases; junction bases outside the gene matches: 8. What was sequenced was PBMCs. V usage is TRBV7-2 and J usage is TRBJ2-3, with TRBD2 matching over 12 bases. The TCR comes from a man aged 18 to 29 in good health and CMV-seronegative. This CDR3 is CASSFRTSGVNPDTQYF. As DNA, the CDR3 is TGTGCCAGCAGCTTCCGGACTAGCGGGGTCAACCCAGATACGCAGTATTTT.